The clone carrying this T cell receptor beta chain was seen a few times. Its antigen is not known. With molecular barcodes, quantitative 5'-RACE was used to make the TCR beta libraries. Using its own MiXCR run on the 5' RACE reads, TCRdb lists one record per CDR3 protein. The sample holds over 200,000 distinct CDR3 sequences; about a sixth are singletons and the top ten take roughly 43%. These data belong to a study of CD8 T cells in ankylosing spondylitis. Regarding the study as a whole: Blood from ankylosing spondylitis patients appeared to carry a characteristic roughly 8-variant TCR beta motif.

V was cut by 4 bases and J by 0 bases, with 9 bases left in between. The CDR3 is made up of 13 amino acids. CDR1 and CDR2 (germline): SQVTM, ANQGSEA. The chain has TRBV29-1 and TRBJ1-1, with D uncertain. The sequence came from a male donor with ankylosing spondylitis. The sample consisted of blood, either unsorted or a sorted T cell fraction (not recorded which). CDR3 in DNA: TGCAGCGTTGTTGGGGAAGTGAACACTGAAGCTTTCTTT. As protein: CSVVGEVNTEAFF.